This T cell receptor beta chain was observed in a study of blood T cell repertoires in COVID-19. On the study more broadly: PBMCs, B-cell-depleted T cells, or T cells were the source of the cDNA or gDNA that made up the material.

Germline CDR1 and CDR2: MNHEY and SVGEGT. The CDR3 has 14 amino acids. Unmatched junction bases numbered 10, after V lost 4 bases and J lost 9 bases. TCRdb's copy holds only in-frame clones and misses some; the assay was immunoSEQ multiplex PCR. Of 75,000 to 80,000 clones listed, 88% are singletons. Sequenced sample: peripheral blood. The TCR sequence derives from a human donor in a cohort sampled during active COVID-19. The gene calls are TRBV6-2 or TRBV6-3 and TRBJ2-7; TRBD1 matches at 9 bases. CDR3 DNA: TGTGCCAGCAGTTCCTCGGGACAGGGAAGGGGGCAGTACTTC. Translated: CASSSSGQGRGQYF.